Each of the 2 T cell receptor beta chains below was sequenced from the same sample in a study of OX40 agonist ivuxolimab in advanced cancers. Profiled with immunoSEQ multiplex PCR; TCRdb holds only in-frame clones, not every one. The top ten hold approximately 13% of the sample, which has about 70,000 clones, roughly 89% seen once. The sample consisted of CD4+ or CD8+ T cells sorted from blood, taken in a trial of the OX40 agonist ivuxolimab. The receptor set was obtained from an adult with an advanced solid tumor such as melanoma, head and neck, liver or kidney cancer.

The count of this clone is one. The V call is TRBV5-1, the J call TRBJ2-2; 14 bases are shared with TRBD2. CDR3 length: 17 amino acids. Losses at the gene ends were 2 bases for V and 5 bases for J; bases not matched to a gene: 5. Germline V gene lookup returns CDR1 SGHRS and CDR2 YFSETQ. The CDR3 DNA reads as TGCGCCAGCAGCTTCGGGACTAGCGGGAGTCTGACCGGGGAGCTGTTTTTT. This sequence encodes CASSFGTSGSLTGELFF.

The chain couples TRBV14 to TRBJ2-5; D possibly corresponds to TRBD2 (6 bases). The DNA end is a closer match to TRBJ2-7, so the J assignment may be wrong. The CDR3 has 17 residues. Germline lookup yields CDR1 SGHDN and CDR2 FVKESK. The chain's CDR3 is CASSHLPGLGSSYEQYF. Written as DNA, the CDR3 is TGTGCCAGCAGCCATTTACCGGGACTCGGGAGCTCCTACGAGCAGTACTTC.